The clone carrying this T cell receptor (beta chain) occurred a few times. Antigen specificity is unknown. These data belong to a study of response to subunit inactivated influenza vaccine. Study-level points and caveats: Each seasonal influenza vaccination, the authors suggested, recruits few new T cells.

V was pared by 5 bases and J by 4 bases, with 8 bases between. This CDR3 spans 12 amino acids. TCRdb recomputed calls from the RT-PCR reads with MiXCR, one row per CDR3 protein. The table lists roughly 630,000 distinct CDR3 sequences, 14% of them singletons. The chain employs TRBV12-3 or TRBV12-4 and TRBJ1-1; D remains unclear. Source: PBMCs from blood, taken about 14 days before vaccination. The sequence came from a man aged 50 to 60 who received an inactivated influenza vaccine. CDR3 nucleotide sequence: TGTGCCAGCAGTACGACGGCCACTGAAGCTTTCTTT. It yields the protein CASSTTATEAFF.